This T cell receptor (beta chain) is drawn from a study of regulatory T cells in long-lasting Graves disease (dated by TCRdb to the early 2020s). Study-wide context: Persistent Graves' disease was defined as antithyroid drug treatment for over 5 years with persistently positive TSH receptor autoantibodies. On average, persistent Graves' disease patients in the clinical cohort had been on antithyroid drugs for about 10 years. The study was registered as a clinical trial and conducted in China. A total of about 33 samples underwent TCR sequencing, from some 13 patients with persistent Graves' disease and around 20 patients with newly diagnosed Graves' disease. Persistent Graves' disease patients were compared with newly diagnosed Graves' disease patients by peripheral blood TCR sequencing and RNA sequencing.

The sample's time point label, decoded: persistent/refractory GD, antithyroid drugs over 5 years with positive TRAb. For both TCR sequencing and RNA sequencing, RNA was extracted from PBMCs using TRIzol. The diagnosis of Graves' disease was made according to American Thyroid Association guidelines. Patients for the study were recruited at an endocrinology department in Xi'an, China. Each patient gave around 9 milliliters of peripheral blood, collected in an EDTA anticoagulant tube. Ficoll Paque Plus density gradient separation was used to isolate PBMCs, and no further T cell sorting was done. RNA quality was checked with an Agilent 2100 Bioanalyzer and agarose gel, and concentration with a NanoDrop 2000. What the research found in general, with its limitations: A larger number of public clonotypes was shared among persistent patients (fewer than 3,000) than among newly diagnosed patients (about 990). Only the TCR beta chain was sequenced and analyzed. Persistent Graves' disease patients showed lower TCR Shannon entropy and fewer highly expanded clones than newly diagnosed patients, suggesting clonal expansion. Persistent disease showed preferential use of TRBV28, TRBJ1-2 and TRBJ2-5, whereas newly diagnosed disease favored TRBV20-1 and TRBJ2-1. Because the primary lesion, thyroid tissue, could not be accessed, the study looked at peripheral blood alone. As a limitation, the authors acknowledged that the small sample size may reduce accuracy.

A word on this clonotype: Its antigen is still unknown. Base qualities are missing; no much larger clone stands one base away.

The library was prepared using multiplex PCR. The sequencer was an Illumina HiSeq 4000. To build TCR beta libraries, CDR3 regions were amplified by Arm-PCR using iRepertoire HTBI primers. PCR products were gel purified before sequencing. The study's own analysis went as follows. Across samples, fewer than 70 TRBV and 13 to 15 TRBJ segments were identified and used for gene usage analysis of CDR3 amino acid clonotypes. Filtered high-quality paired reads were merged into contigs using COPE and FqMerger. BLAST was used to align contigs to IMGT TRBV, TRBD and TRBJ reference genes, with CDR3 defined following IMGT. Clonotypes above 0.1% frequency were classified as highly expanded clones. Repertoire diversity was measured by Shannon entropy, and V-J evenness by the Gini coefficient. A clonotype was considered public if more than one individual shared it. Clones were called with MiXCR by TCRdb after fastp trimmed the public reads at Q25, and only in-frame beta chains were retained. Each entry is one CDR3 protein sequence, shown with its most common DNA and genes. These V and J calls rely on TCRdb rather than the paper's analysis. Within this sample are about 660,000 distinct CDR3 sequences, with about 30% of them counted one time only. Of the sample, under 55% is held by the ten largest clones.

The junction shows trimming of 1 base on V and 4 bases on J, plus 19 bases between the germline ends. The CDR3 starts with the cysteine, ends with the phenylalanine, and has 17 residues. CDR3 DNA is the only sequence kept; it has 51 bases, read in frame from the first base. The germline V gene yields SGHVT for CDR1 and SQSDAQ for CDR2. Rearrangement joined TRBV7-4 to TRBJ1-1; possibly the D gene is TRBD1, per 6 matching bases. This TCR was recovered from a female donor with Graves disease. Specimen: peripheral blood mononuclear cells (PBMCs), collected when the disease was refractory, from a patient treated with antithyroid drugs. The CDR3 in this case is CASSLGAGVLFCTEAFF. The nucleotide sequence is given as TGTGCCAGCAGCTTAGGGGCAGGGGTCCTCTTCTGCACTGAAGCTTTCTTT.